The present TCR beta chain was sequenced within a study of cytomegalovirus exposure and HLA in healthy donors. Study-level points and caveats: The study listed approximately 160 cytomegalovirus-associated TCR beta chains.

PCR primers comprised 60 Vbeta and 13 Jbeta primers. Here immunoSEQ multiplex PCR was the method, and the copy in TCRdb shows in-frame clones only, minus some. The table records 150,000 or so clones, around 80% of them present only once. On this clone itself: Its antigen is undetermined.

This CDR3 is 15 amino acids long. Per the germline V gene, CDR1 is SQVTM and CDR2 is ANQGSEA. Deletions cut 0 bases from V and 5 bases from J, with 13 bases between. The genes are TRBV29-1 and TRBJ1-4, with D possibly being TRBD1 (6 bases). Input material: PBMCs. This clonotype was sampled from a male donor in good health and CMV-seropositive. This CDR3 is CSVEEAGAWNEKLFF. CDR3 nucleotides: TGCAGCGTTGAAGAGGCGGGGGCCTGGAATGAAAAACTGTTTTTT.